Listed below are T cell receptor beta chains from one sample, sequenced in a study of blood T cell repertoires in COVID-19. Assay: immunoSEQ multiplex PCR; the TCRdb copy retains only in-frame clones and omits some. This repertoire shows some 130,000 clones, about 85% found once; its top ten account for around 1.9%. Sample: peripheral blood. The receptors come from a man between 65 and 80 years old with acute or convalescent COVID-19. The CDR3 runs from the conserved cysteine through the conserved F or W. D genes are given only for firm matches. Clone size is stated in some rows and not others, as once, few, many or a class when expanded.

>TRBV27|TRBJ2-2|16|-|TRBD2
CASSSSGLAVTGELFF
TGTGCCAGCAGTTCCTCGGGGCTAGCGGTAACCGGGGAGCTGTTTTTT
>TRBV3-1/TRBV3-2|TRBJ2-1|13|-|-
CASSQQGYNEQFF
TGTGCCAGCAGCCAGCAGGGCTACAATGAGCAGTTCTTC
>TRBV19|TRBJ1-1|14|-|-
CASSIDHSRIGAFF
TGTGCCAGTAGTATAGATCACAGCCGTATTGGAGCTTTCTTT
>TRBV6-5|TRBJ2-7|14|-|-
CATTLGGSSYEQYF
TGTGCCACCACTCTAGGGGGTAGCTCCTACGAGCAGTACTTC
>TRBV3-1/TRBV3-2|TRBJ1-1|12|-|-
CASSQQGFEAFF
TGTGCCAGCAGCCAACAGGGCTTTGAAGCTTTCTTT
>TRBV7-2|TRBJ1-1|14|-|-
CASYLRGLGSEAFF
TGTGCCAGCTACCTTCGAGGTCTCGGCTCTGAAGCTTTCTTT
>TRBV2|TRBJ1-3|14|few|TRBD1
CASSGQGRGNTIYF
TGTGCCAGCAGTGGACAGGGTAGAGGAAACACCATATATTTT
>TRBV7-6|TRBJ2-7|15|-|TRBD2
CASSSGVPSGYEQYF
TGTGCCAGCAGCTCAGGGGTTCCTAGCGGGTACGAGCAGTACTTC
>TRBV11-2|TRBJ1-4|14|-|-
CASSPWPNNEKLFF
TGTGCCAGCAGCCCTTGGCCGAATAATGAAAAACTGTTTTTT
>TRBV28|TRBJ1-4|18|-|TRBD1
CASSQPPGQGPTNEKLFF
TGTGCCAGCAGCCAGCCCCCGGGACAGGGGCCAACTAATGAAAAACTGTTTTTT
>TRBV7-2|TRBJ1-1|16|-|TRBD1
CASSSIGTGLNTEAFF
TGTGCCAGCAGCTCTATTGGGACAGGTTTGAACACTGAAGCTTTCTTT
>TRBV24-1|TRBJ2-7|16|-|TRBD1
CATSDETGDFSYEQYF
TGTGCCACCAGTGACGAGACAGGGGATTTTTCCTACGAGCAGTACTTC
>TRBV7-9|TRBJ1-4|14|-|-
CASSRGGFGEKLFF
TGTGCCAGCAGCCGAGGAGGGTTTGGTGAAAAACTGTTTTTT
>TRBV18|TRBJ2-7|16|-|-
CASSPTLRRPSYEQYF
TGTGCCAGCTCACCGACCTTGAGGCGCCCCTCCTACGAGCAGTACTTC
>TRBV4-2|TRBJ2-5|13|-|-
CASSQGGGETQYF
TGTGCCAGCAGCCAGGGAGGGGGAGAGACCCAGTACTTC
>TRBV3-1/TRBV3-2|TRBJ2-5|17|-|-
CASSQRRGHTIAETQYF
TGTGCCAGCAGCCAAAGGCGAGGACATACAATTGCGGAGACCCAGTACTTC
>TRBV4-2|TRBJ2-2|15|-|-
CASSQDLQGTGELFF
TGTGCCAGCAGCCAAGATCTCCAGGGCACCGGGGAGCTGTTTTTT
>TRBV19|TRBJ1-5|15|-|TRBD1
CASRQGIYSNQPQHF
TGTGCCTCGAGACAGGGCATTTATAGCAATCAGCCCCAGCATTTT
>TRBV15|TRBJ1-2|16|-|TRBD1
CATRPKQGKMDYGYTF
TGTGCCACCAGACCCAAACAGGGGAAGATGGACTATGGCTACACCTTC
>TRBV19|TRBJ2-5|15|-|TRBD2
CASSRLAGYQETQYF
TGTGCCAGTAGTAGGCTAGCGGGGTACCAGGAGACCCAGTACTTC
>TRBV19|TRBJ1-2|14|-|-
CASNIGGSSYGYTF
TGTGCCAGTAATATCGGCGGATCCAGCTATGGCTACACCTTC
>TRBV14|TRBJ1-2|13|-|TRBD1
CASRYGQAGGYTF
TGTGCCAGCAGATACGGACAGGCGGGCGGCTACACCTTC
>TRBV7-8|TRBJ1-2|12|once|-
CASSLGEAGYTF
TGTGCCAGCAGCTTAGGTGAGGCCGGCTACACCTTC
>TRBV10-3|TRBJ1-2|11|-|-
CASHQGDGYTF
TGTGCCAGCCACCAAGGGGATGGCTACACCTTC
>TRBV3-1/TRBV3-2|TRBJ2-1|18|-|TRBD1
CASSQDPLQGASYNEQFF
TGTGCCAGCAGCCAAGACCCCCTACAGGGGGCTTCCTACAATGAGCAGTTCTTC
>TRBV10-3|TRBJ1-6|16|-|TRBD1
CAIRAGTGDYNSPLHF
TGTGCCATCAGGGCCGGGACAGGGGACTATAATTCACCCCTCCACTTT
>TRBV7-2|TRBJ2-5|13|-|TRBD1
CASSPGTGVTQYF
TGTGCCAGCAGCCCAGGGACAGGGGTGACCCAGTACTTC
>TRBV5-5|TRBJ1-2|15|once|-
CASSLGDTPNYGYSF
TGTGCCAGCAGCTTGGGGGACACCCCAAACTATGGCTACTCCTTC
>TRBV19|TRBJ2-1|16|-|TRBD2
CASNLAGGFVYNEQFF
TGTGCCAGTAATTTAGCGGGGGGCTTCGTTTACAATGAGCAGTTCTTC
>TRBV19|TRBJ2-1|16|-|TRBD1
CASSMRTGASYNEQFF
TGTGCCAGTAGTATGCGGACAGGCGCAAGCTACAATGAGCAGTTCTTC
>TRBV20-1|TRBJ2-1|14|-|-
CSASLQGSYNEQFF
TGCAGTGCTAGTTTACAGGGCTCCTACAATGAGCAGTTCTTC
>TRBV5-1|TRBJ1-3|17|-|-
CASSLNGAPLSGNTIYF
TGCGCCAGCAGCTTGAATGGGGCACCCCTCTCTGGAAACACCATATATTTT
>TRBV5-1|TRBJ1-2|16|-|TRBD1
CASCLGGGAIERGYTF
TGCGCCAGCTGTTTGGGAGGGGGCGCGATCGAACGTGGCTACACCTTC
>TRBV5-4|TRBJ2-5|14|-|TRBD2
CASSSRGDQETQYF
TGTGCCAGCAGCTCGCGGGGGGACCAAGAGACCCAGTACTTC
>TRBV6-4|TRBJ2-2|13|-|-
CASSDRSTGELFF
TGTGCCAGCTCGGACAGAAGCACCGGGGAGCTGTTTTTT
>TRBV19|TRBJ1-1|11|-|-
CASSIYYEAFF
TGTGCCAGTAGTATCTATTATGAAGCTTTCTTT
>TRBV28|TRBJ1-2|14|once|TRBD1
CASAPGGVEYGYTF
TGTGCCAGCGCCCCAGGGGGAGTCGAGTATGGCTACACCTTC
>TRBV9|TRBJ2-2|17|-|-
CASSVTGGAGWTGELFF
TGTGCCAGCAGCGTCACGGGGGGCGCGGGATGGACCGGGGAGCTGTTTTTT
>TRBV5-1|TRBJ1-1|17|-|TRBD1
CASSLDPGQGFDTEAFF
TGCGCCAGCAGCTTAGACCCTGGACAGGGGTTTGACACTGAAGCTTTCTTT
>TRBV6-1|TRBJ2-1|14|-|-
CASSDLGPANEQFF
TGTGCCAGCAGTGATCTTGGGCCAGCCAATGAGCAGTTCTTC